Each of the 32 T cell receptor beta chains below was sequenced from the same sample in a study of T cell responses to AZD1222 COVID-19 vaccine. Libraries were prepared by immunoSEQ multiplex PCR; TCRdb keeps only in-frame clonotypes and omits some of them. This table holds 200,000 or so clones, 75% to 90% found once. Sequences were derived from peripheral blood, sampled on day 0 of MenACWY control vaccination. The source of these receptors is an adult in good health.

The chain carries TRBV14 and TRBJ1-2, with D hard to call. CDR1 SGHDN and CDR2 FVKESK come from the germline V gene. This CDR3 comprises 16 residues. The V end was cut by 0 bases, the J end by 4 bases, with 15 bases between. The CDR3 DNA reads as TGTGCCAGCAGCCAAGATGTTTGGGGAGAGGGCTATGGCTACACCTTC. It translates to CASSQDVWGEGYGYTF.

The J gene is TRBJ2-7, the V gene TRBV27, with TRBD1 identical over 10 bases. This CDR3 comprises 14 residues. Germline V lookup: CDR1 MNHEY, CDR2 SMNVEV (reference sequence). V was pared by 6 bases and J by 4 bases, with 6 bases of the junction left unmatched. CDR3 in DNA: TGTGCCAGCAGCCCGGGACAGGGGATGTACGAGCAGTACTTC. Translation: CASSPGQGMYEQYF.

DNA for the CDR3: TGTGCCAGCAGCTCGGATGGGGCAGGGGCTTTCTTT. This translates into CASSSDGAGAFF. V usage is TRBV11-3 and J usage is TRBJ1-1; possible D gene TRBD1, 5 bases. The CDR3 has 12 amino acids. CDR1 is SGHNT and CDR2 is YENEEA in the germline V gene. The V end was cut by 4 bases, the J end by 11 bases, with 14 bases between.

Only a few counts were recorded for this clone. The J gene is TRBJ2-7, the V gene TRBV19, with 8 bases matching TRBD2. V was pared by 10 bases and J by 5 bases, with 16 bases of the junction left unmatched. CDR3 size: 15 residues. The germline V gene has CDR1 LNHDA and CDR2 SQIVND (reference sequence). The CDR3 coding sequence is TGTGCCACTCACGCGGGGGGAGGGGCGTTGCACGAGCAGTACTTC. Translated: CATHAGGGALHEQYF.

The chain recombines TRBV15 with TRBJ2-7, with 7 positions matching TRBD1. Germline V gene data show CDR1 as LNHNV and CDR2 as YYDKDF (reference sequence). The trim removed 8 bases at V and 3 bases at J, leaving 4 bases unmatched. This CDR3 has 12 amino acids. In DNA, the CDR3 is TGTGCCACCCAGGGACAGCACTACGAGCAGTACTTC. This translates into CATQGQHYEQYF.

CDR3 coding DNA: TGTGCCAGCAGCTTTGTGAGCGGCTATGGCTACACCTTC. It codes for CASSFVSGYGYTF. The chain uses TRBV7-9 and TRBJ1-2; D not resolved. V lost 3 bases, J lost 4 bases, and 9 bases lay in between. Germline V gene data show CDR1 as SEHNR and CDR2 as FQNEAQ (reference sequence). This CDR3 comprises 13 residues.

This chain connects TRBV27 to TRBJ1-1; no clear D gene. The CDR3 has 16 residues. The V end lost 3 bases, the J end lost 5 bases, and 19 bases lay between the germline ends. Looked up from germline, CDR1 is MNHEY and CDR2 is SMNVEV (reference sequence). The CDR3 nucleotides read TGTGCCAGCAGTTTCTCCAGACTCCCTAAGCAAACTGAAGCTTTCTTT. This translates into CASSFSRLPKQTEAFF.

This rearrangement joins TRBV23-1 to TRBJ1-3; no definite D call. TRBV23-1 is classed as an ORF, of uncertain function. The CDR3 has 14 amino acids. Trimming removed 4 bases from V and 0 bases from J, with 7 bases in between. The CDR3 DNA sequence: TGCGCCAGCAGTCGATCGTACTCTGGAAACACCATATATTTT. Its protein product is CASSRSYSGNTIYF.

The chain joins TRBV9 to TRBJ2-1, with D perhaps matching TRBD2 (6 bases). Germline lookup yields CDR1 SGDLS and CDR2 YYNGEE. V lost 0 bases and J 4 bases, leaving 11 bases between the germline ends. CDR3 length: 15 amino acids. This chain's CDR3 is CASSVAGLTYNEQFF. The CDR3 bases are TGTGCCAGCAGCGTAGCGGGACTTACATACAATGAGCAGTTCTTC.

The CDR3 nucleotides are TGTGCCAGCAGAGTCGGGCGGAACACTGAAGCTTTCTTT. It yields the protein CASRVGRNTEAFF. The chain is built from TRBV3-1 (or the pseudogene TRBV3-2) and TRBJ1-1; no reliable D call. Trimming stripped 6 bases from V and 1 base from J, with 9 bases between. The CDR3 spans 13 residues. Germline V gene lookup returns CDR1 LGHDT and CDR2 YNNKEL (reference sequence).

The sample holds a few counts of this clone. This sequence joins TRBV21-1 and TRBJ1-4. TRBV21-1 is a pseudogene locus. The CDR3 loop spans 15 amino acids. This chain's CDR3 is CASSKETGCYEKLFF. The DNA for the CDR3 is TGTGCCAGCAGCAAAGAAACGGGCTGCTATGAAAAACTGTTTTTT.

This clone is a singleton in its sample. The genes are TRBV27 and TRBJ2-7, with D possibly matching TRBD2 (6 bases). The CDR3 spans 13 residues. The V gene's germline CDR1 is MNHEY and CDR2 SMNVEV (reference sequence). The V and J ends lost 8 bases and 0 bases respectively, with 11 bases between them. This CDR3 is CASATGGSYEQYF. The CDR3 bases are TGTGCCAGCGCCACCGGGGGCTCCTACGAGCAGTACTTC.

The V gene is TRBV28, the J gene TRBJ1-1; 7 bases map to TRBD1. CDR1 MDHEN and CDR2 SYDVKM come from the germline V gene. Unmatched junction bases numbered 7, after V lost 6 bases and J lost 3 bases. The CDR3 is 14 amino acids. The chain's CDR3 is CASRLTGTDTEAFF. The CDR3 DNA reads TGTGCCAGCAGATTGACAGGGACGGACACTGAAGCTTTCTTT.

The sample holds a few counts of this clone. The V and J genes are TRBV6-6 and TRBJ1-2; perhaps TRBD1 as D (6 bases). V was cut by 6 bases and J by 0 bases, with 14 bases left in between. Germline V gene data show CDR1 as MNHNY and CDR2 as SVGAGI (reference sequence). CDR3 size: 15 residues. The DNA of the CDR3 is TGTGCCAGCAGCCCCAGGGGAACATCTAACTATGGCTACACCTTC. This codes for CASSPRGTSNYGYTF.

The chain carries TRBV15 and TRBJ1-6, with D maybe TRBD1 (5 bases). This CDR3 comprises 13 residues. Germline V gives CDR1 LNHNV, CDR2 YYDKDF (reference sequence). V dropped 8 bases and J dropped 7 bases, with 12 bases sitting between them. The chain's CDR3 is CATQGLENSPLHF. In DNA, the CDR3 is TGTGCCACCCAGGGTTTGGAGAATTCACCCCTCCACTTT. The full variable domain, with the rest looked up from reference TRBV15 and TRBJ1-6, is DAMVIQNPRYQVTQFGKPVTLSCSQTLNHNVMYWYQQKSSQAPKLLFHYYDKDFNNEADTPDNFQSRRPNTSFCFLDIRSPGLGDTAMYLCATQGLENSPLHFGNGTRLTVT.

This chain connects TRBV30 to TRBJ2-7; 7 bases map to TRBD1. Trimming at V came to 4 bases and at J to 2 bases, leaving 8 bases not matched to a gene. The CDR3 length is 14 residues. Germline V gene data show CDR1 as GTSNPN and CDR2 as SVGIG (reference sequence). The CDR3 region is CAWTRTGAAYEQYF. The CDR3, as DNA: TGTGCCTGGACACGAACAGGGGCGGCCTACGAGCAGTACTTC.

The V call is TRBV30, the J call TRBJ1-2; D not resolved. Trimming took off 0 bases at V and 0 bases at J, with 11 bases between the two ends. This CDR3 has 15 amino acids. The germline V gene encodes CDR1 GTSNPN and CDR2 SVGIG (reference sequence). CDR3 in DNA: TGTGCCTGGAGTGTACCCCGCATTACTAACTATGGCTACACCTTC. The encoded protein is CAWSVPRITNYGYTF.

The chain recombines TRBV9 with TRBJ2-3, with 10 bases lining up with TRBD2. Germline V gene data show CDR1 as SGDLS and CDR2 as YYNGEE. This CDR3 is built from 13 residues. Germline trimming cut 3 bases from V and 6 bases from J; bases unmatched to any gene: 1. The CDR3 sequence: CASSEGLADTQYF. The CDR3 DNA reads as TGTGCCAGCAGCGAGGGACTAGCGGATACGCAGTATTTT.

The V call is TRBV4-3, the J call TRBJ1-2, with D uncertain. The CDR3 sequence is 15 residues long. In germline, CDR1 is LGHNA, CDR2 YSLEER. V lost 1 base and J 5 bases, leaving 14 bases between the germline ends. The CDR3 loop reads CASSQVSWGEYGYTF. CDR3 nucleotide sequence: TGCGCCAGCAGCCAAGTGTCTTGGGGAGAGTATGGCTACACCTTC.

The chain carries TRBV7-2 and TRBJ2-4; either TRBD1 or TRBD2 may supply D (5 bases each). The V and J ends lost 4 bases and 3 bases respectively, with 19 bases between them. This CDR3 spans 17 amino acids. Germline V gene data show CDR1 as SGHTA and CDR2 as FQGNSA. The CDR3 loop reads CASSSGPGGFGKNIQYF. DNA for the CDR3: TGTGCCAGCAGCTCGGGGCCGGGCGGGTTTGGCAAAAACATTCAGTACTTC.

The V call is TRBV19, the J call TRBJ1-5, with 8 bases fitting TRBD1. V gave up 1 base and J gave up 5 bases; unmatched junction bases: 4. CDR3 length: 15 residues. CDR1 LNHDA and CDR2 SQIVND come from the germline V gene (reference sequence). DNA of the CDR3: TGTGCCAGTAGTATAGTTGGACAGGGTTATCAGCCCCAGCATTTT. Translated: CASSIVGQGYQPQHF.

V is TRBV19 and J is TRBJ2-2; 9 bases fit TRBD1. V lost 3 bases, J lost 7 bases, and 6 bases stayed unmatched. The CDR3 covers 15 residues. Germline V gives CDR1 LNHDA, CDR2 SQIVND (reference sequence). The CDR3 nucleotides are TGTGCCAGTAGTATCGGGACAGGGTATAGCGGGGAGCTGTTTTTT. This sequence encodes CASSIGTGYSGELFF.

The V and J genes are TRBV19 and TRBJ1-1; TRBD1 is a possible D gene (6 bases). V was trimmed by 10 bases and J by 1 base, leaving 10 bases between them. Looked up from germline, CDR1 is LNHDA and CDR2 is SQIVND (reference sequence). The CDR3 consists of 12 residues. The CDR3 DNA sequence: TGTGCCACATTGACAGGGAACACTGAAGCTTTCTTT. Amino acids: CATLTGNTEAFF.

This sequence joins TRBV4-2 and TRBJ1-2; D not resolved. The germline V gene encodes CDR1 LGHNA and CDR2 YNFKEQ. The CDR3 length is 15 residues. Trimming left V 2 bases short and J 3 bases short, with 13 bases between. Here the CDR3 DNA reads TGTGCCAGCAGCCAACTTTGGTCCCTCGACTATGGCTACACCTTC. As protein: CASSQLWSLDYGYTF.

The gene calls are TRBV3-1 (or the pseudogene TRBV3-2) and TRBJ1-2; D gene unclear. Trimming pared 4 bases from V and 1 base from J, leaving 10 bases between. Germline-derived CDR1 and CDR2 are LGHDT and YNNKEL (reference sequence). The CDR3 loop spans 14 amino acids. In DNA form, the CDR3 reads TGTGCCAGCAGCCTGCGGCCGATTAACTATGGCTACACCTTC. The encoded protein is CASSLRPINYGYTF.

The chain employs TRBV7-2 and TRBJ1-2; 7 nucleotides align to TRBD1. Germline lookup yields CDR1 SGHTA and CDR2 FQGNSA. The CDR3 covers 14 residues. Trimming removed 1 base from V and 8 bases from J; junction bases left unmatched: 7. The CDR3 region is CASSLEGAGYGYTF. CDR3 in DNA: TGTGCCAGCAGCTTAGAGGGGGCAGGGTACGGCTACACCTTC.

This clone was counted between two and nine times. The chain carries TRBV6-1 and TRBJ2-2, with D possibly being TRBD1 (6 bases). Trimming stripped 2 bases from V and 4 bases from J, with 8 bases between. Germline CDR1 and CDR2: MNHNS and SASEGT. The CDR3 has 14 amino acids. The CDR3 region has the DNA TGTGCCAGCAGTGAACAGGGGAGCACCGGGGAGCTGTTTTTT. It encodes CASSEQGSTGELFF.

The gene calls are TRBV5-5 and TRBJ1-2; 7 positions agree with TRBD1. Unmatched junction bases numbered 12, after V lost 4 bases and J lost 6 bases. CDR3 length equals 15 residues. Germline V CDR1 and CDR2: SGHKS, YYEKEE (reference sequence). CDR3 coding DNA: TGTGCCAGCAGCCGGGTGGGGACAGAGAACGATGGCTACACCTTC. It translates to CASSRVGTENDGYTF. The variable domain in full, with the rest retrieved from reference TRBV5-5 and TRBJ1-2, is DAGVTQSPTHLIKTRGQQVTLRCSPISGHKSVSWYQQVLGQGPQFIFQYYEKEERGRGNFPDRFSARQFPNYSSELNVNALLLGDSALYLCASSRVGTENDGYTFGSGTRLTVV.

This clone is a singleton in its sample. This sequence joins TRBV10-3 and TRBJ1-4, with 7 bases that match TRBD1. V lost 4 bases to trimming and J lost 0 bases; unmatched junction nucleotides: 5. CDR1 and CDR2 (germline): ENHRY, SYGVKD. The CDR3 has 16 amino acids. The CDR3 DNA reads as TGTGCCATCAGTGCTCGGGACAGAGCAACTAATGAAAAACTGTTTTTT. As protein: CAISARDRATNEKLFF.

This clone has a single count. V usage is TRBV7-8 and J usage is TRBJ2-2, with a tentative D call TRBD1 (6 bases). V lost 5 bases to trimming and J lost 4 bases, with 14 bases between them. CDR1 and CDR2 (germline): SGHVS, FQNEAQ. The CDR3 runs to 15 residues. DNA for the CDR3: TGTGCCAGCAGCCCATACAGGGTACCCACCGGGGAGCTGTTTTTT. Protein product: CASSPYRVPTGELFF.

The rearrangement joins TRBV19 to TRBJ2-7; D might be TRBD1 or TRBD2, each matching 5 bases. The CDR3 totals 17 residues. Germline V gene sequence: CDR1 LNHDA, CDR2 SQIVND (reference sequence). V lost 2 bases to trimming and J lost 1 base, with 18 bases between them. In DNA form, the CDR3 reads TGTGCCAGTAGTATACCTAACCGGGGCAGGGCTTCCTACGAGCAGTACTTC. It specifies CASSIPNRGRASYEQYF.

This clone was detected once. This chain links TRBV5-1 with TRBJ2-2, with 8 bases fitting TRBD2. Germline trimming cut 1 base from V and 1 base from J; bases unmatched to any gene: 3. Germline loops: CDR1 SGHRS, CDR2 YFSETQ. CDR3 length: 16 residues. CDR3 coding DNA: TGCGCCAGCAGCTTGTACGGGAGGGGGAACACCGGGGAGCTGTTTTTT. It codes for CASSLYGRGNTGELFF.